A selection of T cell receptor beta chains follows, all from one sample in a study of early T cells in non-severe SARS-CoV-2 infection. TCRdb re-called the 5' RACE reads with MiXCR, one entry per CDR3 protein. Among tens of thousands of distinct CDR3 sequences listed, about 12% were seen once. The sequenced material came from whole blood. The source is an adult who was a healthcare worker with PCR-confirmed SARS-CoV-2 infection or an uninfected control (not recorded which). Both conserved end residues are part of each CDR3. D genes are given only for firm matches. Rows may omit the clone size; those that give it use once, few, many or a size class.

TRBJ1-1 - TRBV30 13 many TGTGCCGGAGGGCCGCTCTGGGGCACTGAAGCTTTCTTT CAGGPLWGTEAFF
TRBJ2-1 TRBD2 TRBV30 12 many TGTGCCTGGAGCGAGCGGGGGGGCCAAAGGTTCTTC CAWSERGGQRFF
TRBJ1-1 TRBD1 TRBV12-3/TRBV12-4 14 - TGTGCCAGCACTCTGGGACAGGGGAAGACTGAAGCTTTCTTT CASTLGQGKTEAFF
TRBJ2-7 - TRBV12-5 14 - TGTGCTAGTGGTATTAACAGTCGACCCTACGAGCAGTACTTC CASGINSRPYEQYF
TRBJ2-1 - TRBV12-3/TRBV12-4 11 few TGTGCCAGCAGCCCGGGGAGTGAGCAGTTCTTC CASSPGSEQFF
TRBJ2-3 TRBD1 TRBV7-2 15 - TGTGCCAGCAGCTTGGACAGGGGGCGAACAGATACGCAGTATTTT CASSLDRGRTDTQYF
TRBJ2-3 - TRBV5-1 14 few TGCGCCAGCAGCTTGACGGGACAACTCAATACGCAGTATTTT CASSLTGQLNTQYF
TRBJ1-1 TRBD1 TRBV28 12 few TGTGCCAGCAGTTTAGGCTGGACAGGGTCTTTCTTT CASSLGWTGSFF
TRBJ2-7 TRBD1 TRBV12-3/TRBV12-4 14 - TGTGCCAGCAGAGGGACAGGCGCGATCTACGAGCAGTACTTC CASRGTGAIYEQYF
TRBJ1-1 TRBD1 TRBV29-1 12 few TGCAGCGCAGACAGGGGGAACACTGAAGCTTTCTTT CSADRGNTEAFF
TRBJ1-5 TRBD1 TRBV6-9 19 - TGTGCCAGCAACCAGACAGGGGGCAGGCCTCATGGTAGCAATCAGCCCCAGCATTTT CASNQTGGRPHGSNQPQHF
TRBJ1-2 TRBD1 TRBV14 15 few TGTGCCAGCAGCCAAGGACAGGGACGCGGGTATGGCTACACCTTC CASSQGQGRGYGYTF
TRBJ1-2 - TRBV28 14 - TGTGCCAGCAGCCTGGGGCAGCGGAAGTATGGCTACACCTTC CASSLGQRKYGYTF
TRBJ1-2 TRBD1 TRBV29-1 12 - TGCAGCGTATGGGGACAGGGCCATGGCTACACCTTC CSVWGQGHGYTF
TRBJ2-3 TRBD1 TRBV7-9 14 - TGTGCCAGCAGCCCGGGGACAGGGGTAGATACGCAGTATTTT CASSPGTGVDTQYF
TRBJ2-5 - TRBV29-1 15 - TGCAGCGTTGTGGGGGCGGCGGGGAGCCAAGAGACCCAGTACTTC CSVVGAAGSQETQYF
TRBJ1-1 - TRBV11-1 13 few TGTGCCAGCAGCTTAGAGCGGGTTGCCGAAGCTTTCTTT CASSLERVAEAFF
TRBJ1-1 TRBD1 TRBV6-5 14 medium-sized TGTGCCAGCAATCCACCGGGACAGGGCCCTGAAGCTTTCTTT CASNPPGQGPEAFF
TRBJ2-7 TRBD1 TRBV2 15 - TGTGCCAGCAGCGACCGGGACAGGGGAGACTACGAGCAGTACTTC CASSDRDRGDYEQYF
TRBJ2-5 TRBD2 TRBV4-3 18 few TGCGCCAGCAGCCAATCGATGACTAGCGGGGTAAACCAAGAGACCCAGTACTTC CASSQSMTSGVNQETQYF
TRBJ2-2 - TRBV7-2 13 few TGTGCCAGCAGTAGCCCGAACACCGGGGAGCTGTTTTTT CASSSPNTGELFF
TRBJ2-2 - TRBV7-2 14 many TGTGCCAGCGGACGACAGGGAGGCACCGGGGAGCTGTTTTTT CASGRQGGTGELFF
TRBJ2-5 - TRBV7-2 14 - TGTGCCAGCAGCTTAGATATAGGGGCGGAGACCCAGTACTTC CASSLDIGAETQYF
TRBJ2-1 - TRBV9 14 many TGTGCCAGCAGCTTCAGGGAAACCTACAATGAGCAGTTCTTC CASSFRETYNEQFF
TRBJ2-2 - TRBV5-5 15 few TGTGCCAGCAGCTTGTTGGGTGTTAACACCGGGGAGCTGTTTTTT CASSLLGVNTGELFF
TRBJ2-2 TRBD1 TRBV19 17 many TGTGCCAGTTTTTTCCCGGGACAGGGGGCCCGCGGCGGGGAGCTGTTTTTT CASFFPGQGARGGELFF
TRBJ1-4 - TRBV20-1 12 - TGCGCGGTAGGGGGGCGAACGGAAAAACTGTTTTTT CAVGGRTEKLFF
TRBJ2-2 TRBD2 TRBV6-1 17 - TGTGCCAGCAGCCGCGGGGCTAGCGGATCCAACACCGGGGAGCTGTTTTTT CASSRGASGSNTGELFF
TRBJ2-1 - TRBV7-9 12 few TGTGCCAGCAGCGCCCGCCATTGGGAGCAGTTCTTC CASSARHWEQFF
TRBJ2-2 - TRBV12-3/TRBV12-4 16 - TGTGCCAGCAGTTTCTGGACGGTACTACTTTCCGGGGAGCTGTTTTTT CASSFWTVLLSGELFF
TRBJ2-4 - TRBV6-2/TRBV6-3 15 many TGTGCCAGCAGTTACAGTCCGGGAGCCAAAAACATTCAGTACTTC CASSYSPGAKNIQYF
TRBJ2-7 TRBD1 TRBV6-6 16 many TGTGCCAGCAGTTACTCGGGGACAGCGAACCCCTACGAGCAGTACTTC CASSYSGTANPYEQYF
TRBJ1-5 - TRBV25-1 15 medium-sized TGTGCCAGCAGTGAAAGCGGGGCAGCTTATCAGCCCCAGCATTTT CASSESGAAYQPQHF
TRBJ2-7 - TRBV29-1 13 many TGCAGCGCCGGGCGCGGAGGCTCCTACGAGCAGTACTTC CSAGRGGSYEQYF
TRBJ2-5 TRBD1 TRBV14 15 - TGTGCCAGCAGCCAAGACGTAGGGGGCTGGGAGACCCAGTACTTC CASSQDVGGWETQYF
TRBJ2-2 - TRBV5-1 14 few TGCGCCAGCAGCTGGGGAGACAGTCCCGGGGAGCTGTTTTTT CASSWGDSPGELFF
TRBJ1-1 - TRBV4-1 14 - TGCGCCAGCAGCCAAGGCGTAGGGGGACTTGAAGCTTTCTTT CASSQGVGGLEAFF
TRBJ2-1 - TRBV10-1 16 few TGCGCCAGCAGTGAGCGGCCTAGAGGCTCCTACAATGAGCAGTTCTTC CASSERPRGSYNEQFF